This TCR beta chain was captured by sequencing in a study of post-analysis software for immune sequencing data. Study-level results: Elevated frequency relative to controls characterized a handful of TRBV segments in patients, TRBV5-6, TRBV5-1 and TRBV20-1 among them.

CDR1 and CDR2 from the germline V gene are DFQATT and SNEGSKA (reference sequence). V was clipped by 6 bases and J by 5 bases; unmatched bases: 13. This CDR3 is built from 15 residues. About this clonotype: Its antigen is not known.

Unique molecular identifiers tagged the TCR beta cDNA libraries. TCRdb called the PCR reads again in MiXCR, with one record for every CDR3 protein. The table shows a few hundred thousand distinct CDR3 sequences, with roughly 34% occurring only once. Material for sequencing was blood. V usage is TRBV20-1 and J usage is TRBJ2-1, with 7 bases fitting TRBD2. The TCR comes from a girl under 18 with multiple sclerosis. CDR3 amino acids: CSAPPSAGGDNEQFF. The CDR3 DNA reads TGCAGTGCCCCACCGAGTGCTGGGGGGGACAATGAGCAGTTCTTC.